One and the same sample provided the 22 T cell receptor beta chains below, sequenced in a study of OX40 agonist ivuxolimab in advanced cancers. Using immunoSEQ multiplex PCR, the repertoire was profiled, and TCRdb retains in-frame clones only, with some absent. The sample includes tens of thousands of clones, around 94% seen only once; the top ten take about a fifth. Sequences were derived from CD4+ or CD8+ T cells sorted from blood, sampled in a trial of the OX40 agonist ivuxolimab. The receptors come from an adult with an advanced solid tumor such as melanoma, head and neck, liver or kidney cancer.

The rearrangement joins TRBV5-4 to TRBJ1-1; perhaps TRBD1 as D (5 bases). The germline CDR1 and CDR2 sequences are SGHNT and YYREEE (reference sequence). This CDR3 spans 15 amino acids. V was cut by 1 base and J by 6 bases, with 16 bases left in between. The CDR3 here is CASSLPLGEAPEAFF. The CDR3 DNA follows: TGTGCCAGCAGCTTGCCCCTGGGGGAGGCCCCTGAAGCTTTCTTT.

The chain joins TRBV30 to TRBJ2-7; the D is unclear. Looked up from germline, CDR1 is GTSNPN and CDR2 is SVGIG (reference sequence). Trimming removed 7 bases at V and 4 bases at J, with 8 bases between. The CDR3 is made up of 10 amino acids. CDR3 protein: CALGYYEQYF. The CDR3 region has the DNA TGTGCCTTGGGTTATTACGAGCAGTACTTC.

The chain combines TRBV9 with TRBJ2-3; D may be TRBD2 (6 bases). The germline V gene encodes CDR1 SGDLS and CDR2 YYNGEE. Trimming took 4 bases from V and 0 from J, leaving 15 bases between them. CDR3 length equals 16 residues. The CDR3 DNA is TGTGCCAGCAGCCCGAGGGACGGGACTAGCACAGATACGCAGTATTTT. Translating it yields CASSPRDGTSTDTQYF.

The J gene is TRBJ2-5, the V gene TRBV7-9, with D tentatively TRBD1 or TRBD2 (5 bases each). Germline values: CDR1 SEHNR, CDR2 FQNEAQ (reference sequence). V was trimmed by 2 bases and J by 5 bases, leaving 15 bases between them. The CDR3 runs to 15 residues. The CDR3 protein is CASSLSSGREETQYF. The CDR3 nucleotides are TGTGCCAGCAGCTTATCCTCGGGCAGGGAGGAGACCCAGTACTTC. The whole variable domain, filled in from reference TRBV7-9 and TRBJ2-5, reads DTGVSQNPRHKITKRGQNVTFRCDPISEHNRLYWYRQTLGQGPEFLTYFQNEAQLEKSRLLSDRFSAERPKGSFSTLEIQRTEQGDSAMYLCASSLSSGREETQYFGPGTRLLVL.

A note on this clone: This specimen includes other DNA sequences encoding the same CDR3. The chain is built from TRBV19 and TRBJ1-5; TRBD1 matches at 11 bases. The CDR3 is 14 residues long. Germline values: CDR1 LNHDA, CDR2 SQIVND (reference sequence). The V and J ends lost 3 bases and 6 bases, in that order; junction bases with no gene match: 1. CDR3 DNA sequence: TGTGCCAGTAGTATTGGACAGGGGGCTCAGCCCCAGCATTTT. This gives the protein CASSIGQGAQPQHF.

The V call is TRBV7-9, the J call TRBJ1-4; 7 nucleotides agree with TRBD1. J lost 7 bases, V lost 8 bases, and 22 bases had no gene match. Germline V gene lookup returns CDR1 SEHNR and CDR2 FQNEAQ (reference sequence). The CDR3 has 18 amino acids. The CDR3 DNA reads as TGTGCCAGCCAGCCCCACGGAGTTGGACCCCCAGGGGGTGAAAAACTGTTTTTT. As protein: CASQPHGVGPPGGEKLFF.

This chain uses TRBV6-5 with TRBJ2-5; 10 positions match TRBD2. This CDR3 spans 16 amino acids. CDR1 is MNHEY and CDR2 is SVGAGI in the germline V gene. J gave up 0 bases and V 2 bases, and 3 bases lay outside the gene matches. In DNA form, the CDR3 reads TGTGCCAGCAGTTACGCTAGCGGGGGTAACCAAGAGACCCAGTACTTC. Amino acid sequence: CASSYASGGNQETQYF.

The chain combines TRBV27 with TRBJ2-7; D call uncertain. V was cut by 3 bases and J by 3 bases, with 6 bases left in between. Germline V CDR1 and CDR2: MNHEY, SMNVEV (reference sequence). The CDR3 has 12 amino acids. The CDR3 DNA reads as TGTGCCAGCAGTTTTCTTGGCTACGAGCAGTACTTC. Translating gives CASSFLGYEQYF.

The gene calls are TRBV19 and TRBJ2-1, with 8 bases that match TRBD2. With V trimmed by 1 base and J by 2 bases, 1 base remained unmatched. In germline, CDR1 is LNHDA, CDR2 SQIVND (reference sequence). The CDR3 runs 15 residues. The CDR3 protein is CASSIGTSPYNEQFF. CDR3 DNA: TGTGCCAGTAGTATAGGGACTAGCCCCTACAATGAGCAGTTCTTC.

This clone was seen only a few times. This chain links TRBV11-2 with TRBJ1-3; D is unclear. This CDR3 is built from 15 residues. Germline V gene sequence: CDR1 SGHAT, CDR2 FQNNGV. Trimming took off 5 bases at V and 0 bases at J, with 11 bases between the two ends. This CDR3 is CASSPHAGSGNTIYF. The CDR3 coding sequence is TGTGCCAGCAGCCCCCACGCTGGCTCTGGAAACACCATATATTTT.

The rearrangement uses TRBV7-9 and TRBJ2-7, with D possibly matching TRBD1 (6 bases). The CDR3 contains 16 residues. Germline V gene lookup returns CDR1 SEHNR and CDR2 FQNEAQ (reference sequence). Between the trimmed V and J ends, which lost 7 bases and 3 bases, there was a span of 22 bases. The CDR3 coding sequence is TGTGCCAGCACCTCGTCTCGGGACAAGACACTCTACGAGCAGTACTTC. As protein: CASTSSRDKTLYEQYF.

The chain joins TRBV7-6 to TRBJ2-5; the D is unclear. Trimming pared 3 bases from V and 1 base from J, leaving 15 bases between. Germline CDR1 reads SGHVS; CDR2 reads FNYEAQ. The CDR3 length is 16 residues. Here the CDR3 reads CASSLISRNVQETQYF. CDR3 nucleotide sequence: TGTGCCAGCAGCTTGATAAGCCGAAATGTCCAAGAGACCCAGTACTTC.

The chain has TRBV10-3 and TRBJ1-4; 10 bases line up with TRBD1. The ends lost 4 bases at V and 8 bases at J; junction bases unmatched: 1. The CDR3 is 13 amino acids. Germline loops: CDR1 ENHRY, CDR2 SYGVKD. The CDR3 DNA follows: TGTGCCATCAGTGTGGACAGGGGGGAAAAACTGTTTTTT. Its translation is CAISVDRGEKLFF.

V is TRBV9 and J is TRBJ1-2; 7 positions match TRBD1. Trimming took 4 bases from V and 6 from J; bases not matched to a gene: 9. CDR3 size: 14 residues. Germline assignment: CDR1 SGDLS and CDR2 YYNGEE. The CDR3 DNA is TGTGCCAGCAGCTTTGACAGGGAAAGGGATGGCTACACCTTC. Translation: CASSFDRERDGYTF.

J is TRBJ2-3 and V is TRBV5-1, with TRBD2 identical over 13 bases. The CDR3 runs 16 residues. Germline CDR1 SGHRS, CDR2 YFSETQ. Losses at the gene ends were 4 bases for V and 2 bases for J; bases not matched to a gene: 4. The CDR3 bases are TGCGCCAGCAGCCGCACTAGCGGGAGGGTCACAGATACGCAGTATTTT. Amino acid sequence: CASSRTSGRVTDTQYF.

V gene TRBV5-8 combines with J gene TRBJ1-1, with 7 bases that match TRBD1. Germline assignment: CDR1 SGHTS and CDR2 YDEGEE. The J segment lost 8 bases and the V segment lost 4 bases, leaving 5 bases of the junction unmatched. The CDR3 totals 12 residues. CDR3 DNA sequence: TGTGCCAGCAGCGGCCGGGACAGAGAAGCTTTCTTT. Protein: CASSGRDREAFF.

V is TRBV9 and J is TRBJ2-3, with 13 bases fitting TRBD2. There are 17 residues in the CDR3. V gave up 0 bases and J gave up 2 bases; unmatched junction bases: 3. Germline assignment: CDR1 SGDLS and CDR2 YYNGEE. As DNA, the CDR3 is TGTGCCAGCAGCGTAGGACTAGCGGGGGGCCTCACAGATACGCAGTATTTT. As protein: CASSVGLAGGLTDTQYF.

The chain joins TRBV4-1 to TRBJ1-6, with D maybe TRBD1 (5 bases). Germline V gives CDR1 MGHRA, CDR2 YSYEKL. This CDR3 has 15 amino acids. V lost 4 bases, J lost 10 bases, and 17 bases lay in between. This CDR3 is CASSPVMVEGSPLHF. The CDR3 coding sequence is TGCGCCAGCAGCCCAGTGATGGTTGAGGGGTCACCCCTCCACTTT.

The rearrangement links TRBV29-1 to TRBJ2-7; 12 bases fit TRBD2. In germline, CDR1 is SQVTM, CDR2 ANQGSEA. The ends lost 1 base at V and 0 bases at J; junction bases unmatched: 4. This CDR3 is 16 amino acids long. CDR3 nucleotides: TGCAGCGTTGAAGGGACTAGCGGGACGAGCTCCTACGAGCAGTACTTC. Its translation: CSVEGTSGTSSYEQYF.

The genes are TRBV19 and TRBJ2-7; 9 positions agree with TRBD2. The CDR3 is 14 residues long. The junction had 10 bases not matched to a gene; V was cut back by 8 bases and J by 5 bases. In germline, CDR1 is LNHDA, CDR2 SQIVND (reference sequence). The CDR3 protein is CASGRAGGVDEQYF. DNA for the CDR3: TGTGCCAGTGGCCGAGCGGGAGGAGTCGACGAGCAGTACTTC.

The chain joins TRBV6-5 to TRBJ1-5; 7 bases are a match to TRBD1. This CDR3 is built from 14 residues. Unmatched junction bases numbered 4, after V lost 6 bases and J lost 2 bases. Germline V CDR1 and CDR2: MNHEY, SVGAGI. The CDR3 DNA reads as TGTGCCAGCAGGCAAACAGGGGGCAATCAGCCCCAGCATTTT. Protein: CASRQTGGNQPQHF.

J is TRBJ2-7 and V is TRBV5-1; D ambiguous. Trimming cost V 3 bases and J 0 bases, with 7 bases left between them. Germline CDR1 reads SGHRS; CDR2 reads YFSETQ. The CDR3 is 13 residues long. CDR3 DNA sequence: TGCGCCAGCAGCTGGGGTGCCTCCTACGAGCAGTACTTC. Its protein is CASSWGASYEQYF.